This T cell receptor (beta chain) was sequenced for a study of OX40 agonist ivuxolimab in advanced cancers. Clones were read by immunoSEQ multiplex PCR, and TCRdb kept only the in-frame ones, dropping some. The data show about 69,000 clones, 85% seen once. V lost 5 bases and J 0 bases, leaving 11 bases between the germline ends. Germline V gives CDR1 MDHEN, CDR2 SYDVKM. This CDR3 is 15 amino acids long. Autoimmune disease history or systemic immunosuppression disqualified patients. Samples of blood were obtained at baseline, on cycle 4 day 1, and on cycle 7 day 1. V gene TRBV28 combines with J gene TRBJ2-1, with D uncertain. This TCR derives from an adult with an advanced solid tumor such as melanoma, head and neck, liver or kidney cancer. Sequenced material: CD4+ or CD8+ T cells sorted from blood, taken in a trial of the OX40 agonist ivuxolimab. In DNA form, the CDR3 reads TGTGCCAGCAGTCCTTTCAGAAGCTCCTACAATGAGCAGTTCTTC. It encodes CASSPFRSSYNEQFF.